Below, 25 T cell receptor beta chains from the same sample are listed, as sequenced in a study of tumor-infiltrating lymphocytes in oesophageal squamous cell carcinoma. TCRdb re-derived calls from the PCR reads in MiXCR, one entry per CDR3 protein. The sample records about 9,600 distinct CDR3 sequences, roughly 50% being singletons. Sequenced: esophageal tumor tissue. These TCRs come from a female donor with esophageal squamous cell carcinoma.

This chain uses TRBV7-2 with TRBJ2-3; 9 bases fit TRBD2. The CDR3 length is 15 residues. Germline CDR1 is SGHTA and CDR2 is FQGNSA. The V and J ends lost 6 bases and 4 bases, in that order; junction bases with no gene match: 8. In nucleotides, the CDR3 is TGTGCCAGCAGGATGACTAGCGGTGAGGCAGATACGCAGTATTTT. It specifies CASRMTSGEADTQYF.

This chain joins TRBV7-1 and TRBJ2-7, with 7 positions matching TRBD1. TRBV7-1 is an ORF, with its function uncertain. The CDR3 has 14 residues. V lost 1 base, J lost 2 bases, and 2 bases stayed unmatched. CDR3: CASSSGTGPYEQYF. The CDR3 region has the DNA TGTGCCAGCAGCTCAGGGACAGGTCCCTACGAGCAGTACTTC.

Details on this clonotype: No conserved phenylalanine or tryptophan is present at the end of the CDR3, so a read error is the likely explanation. The limits of the CDR3 on the DNA are not certain, so only TCRdb's listed CDR3 is given. The V gene is TRBV18, the J gene TRBJ2-5; the D segment call TRBD2 is taken from the table without a DNA check. The CDR3 is 15 residues long, ends included. Per the germline V gene, CDR1 is KGHSH and CDR2 is LQKENI. The CDR3 sequence: CASSPAGDSPLHFGN.

A few counts support this clonotype. CDR3 DNA sequence: TGTGCCAGCAGCTTGGCAGGCCTAATCACAGATACGCAGTATTTT. Its translation: CASSLAGLITDTQYF. The rearrangement joins TRBV7-2 to TRBJ2-3; D remains unclear. The V gene lost 3 bases and the J gene lost 2 bases, with 12 bases spanning the gap. This CDR3 region has 15 residues. CDR1 and CDR2 (germline): SGHTA, FQGNSA.

The rearrangement joins TRBV7-2 to TRBJ2-7; 11 bases align to TRBD2. The CDR3 covers 14 residues. Germline V lookup: CDR1 SGHTA, CDR2 FQGNSA. The V and J ends lost 2 bases and 5 bases, in that order; junction bases with no gene match: 2. The CDR3 is CASSLTSGRHEQYF. As DNA, the CDR3 is TGTGCCAGCAGCTTAACTAGCGGGAGACACGAGCAGTACTTC.

Note on this clonotype: The CDR3 end shows no conserved phenylalanine or tryptophan, and so a read error is likely. It is unclear where the CDR3 begins or ends on the DNA, so no DNA is shown, and the CDR3 is as TCRdb lists it. This sequence joins TRBV24-1 and TRBJ1-1. The length of the CDR3 is 16 amino acids, counting both ends. Germline V lookup: CDR1 KGHDR, CDR2 SFDVKD. The CDR3 sequence: CATSDWTLNYGYTFGS.

In its sample, this clonotype was seen a few times. This sequence joins TRBV7-2 and TRBJ2-3; 7 nucleotides agree with TRBD2. The CDR3 consists of 15 residues. Germline assignment: CDR1 SGHTA and CDR2 FQGNSA. V shed 4 bases and J 2 bases; nucleotides not matched to a gene: 6. As DNA, the CDR3 is TGTGCCAGCAGCTCCCGACTAGCATTCACAGATACGCAGTATTTT. Its translation: CASSSRLAFTDTQYF.

Ten or more counts support this clonotype. The chain's CDR3 is CASSFGALNEQYF. In DNA form, the CDR3 reads TGTGCCAGCAGTTTCGGGGCGCTCAACGAGCAGTACTTC. This chain joins TRBV27 and TRBJ2-7; D possibly matches TRBD1 or TRBD2 (5 bases each). The germline V gene encodes CDR1 MNHEY and CDR2 SMNVEV (reference sequence). V was shortened by 3 bases and J by 5 bases, with 11 bases between the two germline ends. The CDR3 length is 13 residues.

This clonotype has at least ten counts. This chain joins TRBV7-9 and TRBJ2-1, with a possible D match to TRBD1 (6 bases). The V end lost 4 bases, the J end lost 0 bases, and 13 bases lay between the germline ends. The CDR3 has 16 amino acids. Germline CDR1 reads SEHNR; CDR2 reads FQNEAQ (reference sequence). Here the CDR3 reads CASSSWTVSSYNEQFF. In DNA form, the CDR3 reads TGTGCCAGCAGCTCCTGGACAGTGAGCTCCTACAATGAGCAGTTCTTC.

In this sample, this clonotype turned up a few times. CDR3 sequence (DNA): TGTGCCAGCAGTTCTCCAAGAGCGGGAGGCTCAGGGGATGAGCAGTTCTTC. This encodes CASSSPRAGGSGDEQFF. V is TRBV12-3 or TRBV12-4 and J is TRBJ2-3; 9 bases align to TRBD2. Near its end, the DNA agrees better with TRBJ2-1, so the J call may be wrong. The CDR3 extends over 17 amino acids.

The J gene is TRBJ2-6, the V gene TRBV7-6; D gene unclear. Trimming cost V 4 bases and J 7 bases, with 8 bases left between them. CDR3 size: 13 residues. In germline, CDR1 is SGHVS, CDR2 FNYEAQ. The CDR3 DNA reads TGTGCCAGCAGCTCGATGGCAGCCAACGTCCTGACTTTC. Its protein is CASSSMAANVLTF. The full variable domain, with the rest looked up from reference TRBV7-6 and TRBJ2-6, is GAGVSQSPRYKVTKRGQDVALRCDPISGHVSLYWYRQALGQGPEFLTYFNYEAQQDKSGLPNDRFSAERPEGSISTLTIQRTEQRDSAMYRCASSSMAANVLTFGAGSRLTVL.

This rearrangement joins TRBV7-8 to TRBJ2-5; D is ambiguous. The CDR3 contains 13 residues. Trimming cost V 3 bases and J 4 bases, with 9 bases left between them. Germline V lookup: CDR1 SGHVS, CDR2 FQNEAQ. The chain's CDR3 is CASSFFVRETQYF. CDR3 in DNA: TGTGCCAGCAGCTTTTTCGTTAGAGAGACCCAGTACTTC.

This sequence joins TRBV5-5 and TRBJ2-1; 11 bases fit TRBD2. V gave up 1 base and J gave up 9 bases; unmatched junction bases: 3. Germline V CDR1 and CDR2: SGHKS, YYEKEE (reference sequence). This CDR3 has 14 residues. CDR3 in DNA: TGTGCCAGCAGCTTGACTAGCGGGAGCGGTGAGCAGTTCTTC. Translation gives CASSLTSGSGEQFF.

By sample fraction, this clonotype is medium-sized. The J gene is TRBJ2-5, the V gene TRBV6-1; D unresolved. The CDR3 extends over 16 amino acids. The ends were cut back, 6 bases at V and 1 base at J, with 18 bases in the middle. From germline, CDR1 is MNHNS and CDR2 SASEGT. The CDR3 DNA is TGTGCCAGCAGCAGAACACCTCTCGACTTCCAAGAGACCCAGTACTTC. Its translation: CASSRTPLDFQETQYF.

J is TRBJ2-3 and V is TRBV7-6; 9 nucleotides match TRBD1. The DNA end is more similar to TRBJ2-7, so the J call may be wrong. Germline lookup yields CDR1 SGHVS and CDR2 FNYEAQ. The CDR3 extends over 15 amino acids. Here the CDR3 DNA reads TGTGCCAGCAGCTTAGACAGGGGGCAAGGCTACGAGCAGTACTTC. Its protein product is CASSLDRGQGYEQYF.

This clonotype was seen a few times. The genes are TRBV7-3 and TRBJ2-6; no firm D call. V was trimmed by 2 bases and J by 0 bases, leaving 14 bases between them. Germline V CDR1 and CDR2: SGHTA, FQGTGA. CDR3 length: 18 residues. The CDR3 DNA reads TGTGCCAGCAGCTTATATCCCATCTTTAGCTCTGGGGCCAACGTCCTGACTTTC. This translates into CASSLYPIFSSGANVLTF.

Comment on this clonotype: Likely a read error: the CDR3 ends without its conserved phenylalanine or tryptophan. The DNA is left out, because the CDR3 cannot be placed on it with certainty; the CDR3 is given as TCRdb lists it. This sequence joins TRBV7-2 and TRBJ2-6; TRBD1 is taken as the D call from the table, unchecked against the DNA. Germline CDR1 and CDR2: SGHTA and FQGNSA. The CDR3 region is 14 residues in length, termini included. The CDR3 loop reads CASSLGADTQYFGA.

This clonotype was recorded at least ten times. The chain combines TRBV4-2 with TRBJ1-2; 9 bases align to TRBD1. The V gene end was trimmed by 4 bases and the J gene end by 0 bases; junction bases not matched to a gene: 3. The CDR3 loop spans 15 amino acids. The germline CDR1 and CDR2 sequences are LGHNA and YNFKEQ. The DNA of the CDR3 is TGTGCCAGCAGCCCCAGGACAGGGGCTAACTATGGCTACACCTTC. Residues: CASSPRTGANYGYTF.

This clonotype was seen a handful of times. The CDR3 end shows no conserved phenylalanine or tryptophan, and so a read error is likely. The limits of the CDR3 on the DNA are not certain, so only TCRdb's listed CDR3 is given. This CDR3 is CASSLVAGVSAGMATPSVR. This rearrangement joins TRBV28 to TRBJ2-3; the table's D call of TRBD1 was not tested on the DNA. Germline assignment: CDR1 MDHEN and CDR2 SYDVKM. The CDR3 extends over 19 residues, inclusive of both ends.

This clonotype was picked up many times. The chain couples TRBV27 to TRBJ2-7; 13 bases align to TRBD2. The V gene end was trimmed by 8 bases and the J gene end by 1 base; junction bases not matched to a gene: 17. The CDR3 is 19 amino acids. Germline V lookup: CDR1 MNHEY, CDR2 SMNVEV (reference sequence). Here the CDR3 reads CASSREGLAGPLPSYEQYF. The CDR3 DNA sequence: TGTGCCAGCTCTCGAGAGGGACTAGCGGGACCCCTACCATCCTACGAGCAGTACTTC.

The chain links TRBV6-6 to TRBJ2-7; 7 bases line up with TRBD1. The V gene end was trimmed by 2 bases and the J gene end by 3 bases; junction bases not matched to a gene: 1. This CDR3 region has 13 residues. Germline assignment: CDR1 MNHNY and CDR2 SVGAGI (reference sequence). The CDR3 region is CASSYPGGYEQYF. The CDR3 DNA reads as TGTGCCAGCAGTTACCCAGGGGGCTACGAGCAGTACTTC.

This rearrangement joins TRBV6-6 to TRBJ2-1; 11 bases line up with TRBD2. Germline V gene lookup returns CDR1 MNHNY and CDR2 SVGAGI (reference sequence). This CDR3 contains 16 residues. Trimming at V came to 2 bases and at J to 6 bases, leaving 6 bases not matched to a gene. CDR3 in amino acids: CASSYGLAGGPNEQFF. For the CDR3, the DNA is TGTGCCAGCAGTTACGGGTTAGCGGGGGGGCCCAATGAGCAGTTCTTC.

This clonotype occurred a few times. The chain carries TRBV7-6 and TRBJ2-1; D may match TRBD1 or TRBD2 (6 bases each). The germline CDR1 and CDR2 sequences are SGHVS and FNYEAQ. The CDR3 contains 12 residues. Trimming took 5 bases from V and 8 from J, leaving 10 bases between them. Written as DNA, the CDR3 is TGTGCCAGCAGCAGGGGGGTCGATGAGCAGTTCTTC. Its translation is CASSRGVDEQFF.

J is TRBJ1-5 and V is TRBV12-3 or TRBV12-4; TRBD1 is a possible D gene (5 bases). This CDR3 has 15 amino acids. V lost 5 bases, J lost 0 bases, and 11 bases lay in between. The CDR3 here is CASSSRGNSNQPQHF. The CDR3 DNA follows: TGTGCCAGCAGTAGTCGGGGGAATAGCAATCAGCCCCAGCATTTT.

This chain links TRBV12-3 or TRBV12-4 with TRBJ2-1, with D maybe TRBD1 (6 bases). The CDR3 contains 13 residues. The V end was cut by 7 bases, the J end by 10 bases, with 17 bases between. The DNA for the CDR3 is TGTGCCAGCATCAAGGGGGACGTAGGGGAGCAGTTCTTC. The encoded protein is CASIKGDVGEQFF.